The 10 T cell receptor beta chains listed next were all sequenced from one sample in a study of T-cell reconstitution after alpha-beta-depleted transplantation in children. TCRbeta library preparation incorporated unique molecular identifiers. TCRdb analysed the PCR reads with MiXCR anew, one entry per CDR3 protein. This table has roughly 570,000 distinct CDR3 sequences, over 25% appearing once. The source was PBMCs, collected before TCRalphabeta/CD19-depleted stem cell transplant. The receptors shown here come from a boy younger than two with Wiskott-Aldrich syndrome, due to receive a stem cell transplant.

This clonotype came up a few times. V is TRBV20-1 and J is TRBJ1-4; the D is unclear. Trimming stripped 6 bases from V and 5 bases from J, with 7 bases between. The CDR3 is 11 residues long. Per germline, CDR1 DFQATT and CDR2 SNEGSKA (reference sequence). CDR3 sequence: CSAMMNEKLFF. CDR3 DNA sequence: TGCAGTGCAATGATGAATGAAAAACTGTTTTTT.

This rearrangement joins TRBV7-6 to TRBJ1-1, with D possibly being TRBD1 (5 bases). Germline V gene lookup returns CDR1 SGHVS and CDR2 FNYEAQ. V shed 2 bases and J shed 4 bases, with 14 bases lying between them. This CDR3 is built from 15 residues. As DNA, the CDR3 is TGTGCCAGCAGCTTATTCCCAGGGTGGGGCACTGAAGCTTTCTTT. It translates to CASSLFPGWGTEAFF.

This clonotype was recorded a few times. The chain carries TRBV12-3 or TRBV12-4 and TRBJ1-1; possibly TRBD1 for D (6 bases). The CDR3 runs to 15 residues. With 4 bases removed from V and 0 bases from J, the gap between germline ends came to 12 bases. DNA of the CDR3: TGTGCCAGCAGTTCCACTCAGGGGATGAACACTGAAGCTTTCTTT. This sequence encodes CASSSTQGMNTEAFF.

This rearrangement joins TRBV12-3 or TRBV12-4 to TRBJ2-1, with D unclear. The CDR3 length is 13 residues. V was clipped by 1 base and J by 8 bases, with 9 bases between them. CDR3 sequence: CASSLVGWDEQFF. For the CDR3, the DNA is TGTGCCAGCAGTTTAGTCGGGTGGGATGAGCAGTTCTTC.

CDR3 region: CASTRTVVSYNEQFF. CDR3 nucleotide sequence: TGTGCCAGCACCCGAACAGTGGTCTCCTACAATGAGCAGTTCTTC. The genes are TRBV9 and TRBJ2-1; D gene unclear. The germline CDR1 and CDR2 sequences are SGDLS and YYNGEE. The germline V and J ends were trimmed by 6 bases and 0 bases, with 13 bases remaining between them. The CDR3 has 15 amino acids.

This clonotype was counted once. The chain has TRBV9 and TRBJ2-1, with 10 bases lining up with TRBD2. Trimming removed 2 bases from V and 4 bases from J; junction bases left unmatched: 6. The CDR3 contains 16 residues. CDR1 SGDLS and CDR2 YYNGEE come from the germline V gene. The CDR3 region is CASSVVLAGAYNEQFF. In DNA, the CDR3 is TGTGCCAGCAGCGTCGTCCTAGCGGGAGCTTACAATGAGCAGTTCTTC.

This clonotype was seen ten or more times. The chain joins TRBV20-1 to TRBJ2-1; 14 bases agree with TRBD2. Germline V gene sequence: CDR1 DFQATT, CDR2 SNEGSKA (reference sequence). V lost 3 bases and J lost 9; bases outside the gene matches: 4. CDR3 length: 14 residues. The CDR3 spells CSARGLAGVIEQFF. CDR3 sequence (DNA): TGCAGTGCTAGGGGACTAGCGGGAGTAATTGAGCAGTTCTTC.

This clonotype appeared a few times. The chain has TRBV10-3 and TRBJ1-6; TRBD1 might be the D (5 bases). Germline-derived CDR1 and CDR2 are ENHRY and SYGVKD. This CDR3 contains 15 residues. Deletions cut 5 bases from V and 3 bases from J, with 11 bases between. The CDR3 bases are TGTGCCATCAGTAGAGAGGGACTCTATAATTCACCCCTCCACTTT. Translating it yields CAISREGLYNSPLHF.

V gene TRBV28 combines with J gene TRBJ2-3; tentative D call: TRBD2 (5 bases). The CDR3 extends over 15 amino acids. V was pared by 8 bases and J by 0 bases, with 15 bases between. In germline, CDR1 is MDHEN, CDR2 SYDVKM. The CDR3 region is CASGGGSLSTDTQYF. The CDR3 DNA reads TGTGCCAGCGGTGGCGGGTCTTTGAGCACAGATACGCAGTATTTT.

The chain employs TRBV5-1 and TRBJ2-5; a possible D gene is TRBD2 (5 bases). The V and J ends lost 4 bases and 2 bases respectively, with 18 bases between them. CDR1 is SGHRS and CDR2 is YFSETQ in the germline V gene. The CDR3 is made up of 16 amino acids. CDR3 amino acids: CASSPGLARAQETQYF. The CDR3 DNA sequence: TGCGCCAGCAGCCCCGGACTGGCGAGGGCTCAAGAGACCCAGTACTTC.